This paragraph reports one TCR beta chain. Its antigen is not identified. Being one base from a much bigger clone, this may be a read error. This entry comes from a study of breast tumors, draining lymph nodes, adjacent tissues. Findings and limits, study-wide: Tumor T cell lymph node origin was a supported hypothesis, not proven. Findings are consistent with lymph node origin and intratumoral expansion of most tumor T cells. Tumor repertoires ranked between lymph nodes and nontumor tissue in diversity, with V and J gene preferences.

TCRdb analysed the multiplex PCR reads with MiXCR anew, one entry per CDR3 protein. The data contain around 70,000 distinct CDR3 sequences, approximately 47% of them singletons. The CDR3 extends over 17 amino acids. Germline V CDR1 and CDR2: LGHNT, FRNRAP. Input material: breast tumor tissue. This sequence originates from a female donor with breast cancer. Some clones in this sample may be carry-over from other donors' samples. The chain joins TRBV12-5 to TRBJ2-1; 10 bases line up with TRBD1. CDR3 DNA: TGTGCCAGCAGTAACGGGACAGGGGCCAGTAAACCCGATGAGCAGTTCTTC. This codes for CASSNGTGASKPDEQFF.